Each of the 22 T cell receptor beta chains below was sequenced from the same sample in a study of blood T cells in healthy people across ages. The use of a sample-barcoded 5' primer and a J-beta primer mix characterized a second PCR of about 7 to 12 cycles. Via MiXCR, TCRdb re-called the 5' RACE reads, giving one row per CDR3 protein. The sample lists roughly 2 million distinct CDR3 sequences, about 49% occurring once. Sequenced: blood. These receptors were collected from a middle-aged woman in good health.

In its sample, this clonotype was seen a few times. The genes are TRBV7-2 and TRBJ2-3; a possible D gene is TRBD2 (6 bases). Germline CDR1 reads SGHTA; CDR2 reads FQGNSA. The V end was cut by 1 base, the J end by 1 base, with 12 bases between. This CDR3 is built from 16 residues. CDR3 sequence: CASSLVGIAGTDTQYF. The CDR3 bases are TGTGCCAGCAGCTTAGTTGGAATAGCGGGCACAGATACGCAGTATTTT.

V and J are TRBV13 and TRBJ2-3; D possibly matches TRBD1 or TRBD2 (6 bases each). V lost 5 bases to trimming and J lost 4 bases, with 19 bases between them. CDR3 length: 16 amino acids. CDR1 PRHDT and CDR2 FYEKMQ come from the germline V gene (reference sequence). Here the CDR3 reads CASSGGPGPSSDTQYF. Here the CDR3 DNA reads TGTGCCAGCAGCGGGGGGCCTGGTCCTTCCTCAGATACGCAGTATTTT.

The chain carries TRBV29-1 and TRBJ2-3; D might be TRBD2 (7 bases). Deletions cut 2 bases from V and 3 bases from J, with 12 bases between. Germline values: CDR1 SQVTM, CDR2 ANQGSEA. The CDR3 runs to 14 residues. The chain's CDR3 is CSVEQGRGTDTQYF. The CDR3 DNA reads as TGCAGCGTTGAACAGGGGAGGGGTACAGATACGCAGTATTTT.

The CDR3 sequence: CASNQYQETQYF. The CDR3 DNA is TGTGCCAGTAATCAGTACCAAGAGACCCAGTACTTC. The chain joins TRBV2 to TRBJ2-5; D call uncertain. The CDR3 totals 12 residues. Germline V CDR1 and CDR2: SNHLY, FYNNEI. Trimming shortened V by 9 bases and J by 0 bases, and 8 bases separated the two germline ends.

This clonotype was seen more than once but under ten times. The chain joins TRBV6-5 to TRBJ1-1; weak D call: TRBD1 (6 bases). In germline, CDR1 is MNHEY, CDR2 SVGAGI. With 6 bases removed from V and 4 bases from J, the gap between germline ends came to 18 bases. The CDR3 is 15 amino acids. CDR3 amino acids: CASRGLGGRTTEAFF. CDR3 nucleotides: TGTGCCAGCAGGGGACTTGGGGGGCGGACCACTGAAGCTTTCTTT.

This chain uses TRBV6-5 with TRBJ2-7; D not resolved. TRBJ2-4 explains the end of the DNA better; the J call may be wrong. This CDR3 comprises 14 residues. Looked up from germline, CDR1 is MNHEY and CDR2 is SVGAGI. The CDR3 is CASSYLPPKNIQYF. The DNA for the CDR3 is TGTGCCAGCAGTTACCTCCCCCCCAAAAACATTCAGTACTTC.

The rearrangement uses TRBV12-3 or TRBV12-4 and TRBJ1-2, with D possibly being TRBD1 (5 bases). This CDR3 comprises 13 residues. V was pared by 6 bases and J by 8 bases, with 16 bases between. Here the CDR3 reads CASSTGGPLGYTF. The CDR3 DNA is TGTGCCAGCAGCACCGGGGGTCCTTTGGGCTACACCTTC.

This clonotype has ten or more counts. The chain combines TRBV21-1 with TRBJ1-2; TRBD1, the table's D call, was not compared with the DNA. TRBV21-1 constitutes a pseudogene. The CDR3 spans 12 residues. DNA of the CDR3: TGTGCCAGCAGCAAGGACAGGGACGGCTACACCTTC. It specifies CASSKDRDGYTF.

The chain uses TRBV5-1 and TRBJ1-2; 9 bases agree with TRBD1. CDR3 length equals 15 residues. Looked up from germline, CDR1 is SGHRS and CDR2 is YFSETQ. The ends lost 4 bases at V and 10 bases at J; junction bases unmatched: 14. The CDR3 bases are TGCGCCAGCAGCGGCCTGGACAGGGGACCGGTGGACTACACCTTC. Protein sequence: CASSGLDRGPVDYTF.

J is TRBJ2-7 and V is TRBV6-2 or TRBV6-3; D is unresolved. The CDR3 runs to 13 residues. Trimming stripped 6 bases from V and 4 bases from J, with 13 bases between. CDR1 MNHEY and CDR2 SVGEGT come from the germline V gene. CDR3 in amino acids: CASSHTGVYEQYF. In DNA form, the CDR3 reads TGTGCCAGCAGCCATACCGGAGTTTACGAGCAGTACTTC.

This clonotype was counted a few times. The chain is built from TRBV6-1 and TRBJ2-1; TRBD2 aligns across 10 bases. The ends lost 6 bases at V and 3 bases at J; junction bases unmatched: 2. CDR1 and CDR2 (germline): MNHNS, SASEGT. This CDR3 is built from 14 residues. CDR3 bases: TGTGCCAGCAGGCTAGCGGGGGTCTACAATGAGCAGTTCTTC. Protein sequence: CASRLAGVYNEQFF.

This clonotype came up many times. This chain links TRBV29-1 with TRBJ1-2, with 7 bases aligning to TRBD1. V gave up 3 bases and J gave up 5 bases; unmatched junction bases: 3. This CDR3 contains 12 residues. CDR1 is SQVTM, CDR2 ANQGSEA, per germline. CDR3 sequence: CSVDPTGYGYTF. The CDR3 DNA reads TGCAGCGTTGACCCGACAGGGTATGGCTACACCTTC.

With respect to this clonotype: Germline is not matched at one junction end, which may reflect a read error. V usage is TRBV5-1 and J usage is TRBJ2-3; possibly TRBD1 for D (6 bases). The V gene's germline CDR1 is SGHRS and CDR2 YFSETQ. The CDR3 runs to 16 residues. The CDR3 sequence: CASSLGQGPLTDMQYF. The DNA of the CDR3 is TGCGCCAGCAGCTTGGGGCAGGGGCCCCTCACAGATATGCAGTATTTT.

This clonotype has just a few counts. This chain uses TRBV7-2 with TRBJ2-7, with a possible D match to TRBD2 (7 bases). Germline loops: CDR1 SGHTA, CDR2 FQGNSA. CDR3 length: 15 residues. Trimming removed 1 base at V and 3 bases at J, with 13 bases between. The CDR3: CASSLEGGKGYEQYF. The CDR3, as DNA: TGTGCCAGCAGCTTAGAGGGGGGGAAGGGCTACGAGCAGTACTTC.

The CDR3 sequence is CASGPGQGSRNGNQPQHF. The CDR3, as DNA: TGTGCCAGCGGGCCGGGACAGGGGAGTCGGAATGGCAATCAGCCCCAGCATTTT. The V gene is TRBV2, the J gene TRBJ1-5; 10 bases fit TRBD1. The trim removed 8 bases at V and 2 bases at J, leaving 15 bases unmatched. Per germline, CDR1 SNHLY and CDR2 FYNNEI. This CDR3 has 18 residues. The whole variable domain, filled in from reference TRBV2 and TRBJ1-5, reads EPEVTQTPSHQVTQMGQEVILRCVPISNHLYFYWYRQILGQKVEFLVSFYNNEISEKSEIFDDQFSVERPDGSNFTLKIRSTKLEDSAMYFCASGPGQGSRNGNQPQHFGDGTRLSIL.

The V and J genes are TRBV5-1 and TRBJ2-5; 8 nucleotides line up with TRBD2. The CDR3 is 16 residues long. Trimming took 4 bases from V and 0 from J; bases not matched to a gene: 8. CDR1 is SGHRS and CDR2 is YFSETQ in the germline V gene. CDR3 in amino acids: CASSPEPGLDQETQYF. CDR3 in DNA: TGCGCCAGCAGCCCGGAACCGGGACTAGACCAAGAGACCCAGTACTTC.

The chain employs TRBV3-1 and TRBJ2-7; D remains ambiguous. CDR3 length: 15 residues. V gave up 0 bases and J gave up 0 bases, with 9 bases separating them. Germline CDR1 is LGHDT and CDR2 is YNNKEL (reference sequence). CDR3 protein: CASSQDWSSSYEQYF. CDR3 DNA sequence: TGTGCCAGCAGCCAAGATTGGTCTAGCTCCTACGAGCAGTACTTC.

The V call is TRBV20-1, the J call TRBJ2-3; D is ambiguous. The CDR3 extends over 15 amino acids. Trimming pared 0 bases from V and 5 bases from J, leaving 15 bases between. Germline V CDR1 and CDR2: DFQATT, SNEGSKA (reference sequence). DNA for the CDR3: TGCAGTGCTAGAGATCCGGCGAAGAAGCGAGATACGCAGTATTTT. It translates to CSARDPAKKRDTQYF.

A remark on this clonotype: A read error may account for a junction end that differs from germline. DNA for the CDR3: TGTGCCAGCAGTGACTCGTCACGAGCGGGGGGGGCTGAGCAGTTCTTC. Amino acids: CASSDSSRAGGAEQFF. The chain is built from TRBV6-5 and TRBJ2-1; 10 bases are a match to TRBD2. Germline-derived CDR1 and CDR2 are MNHEY and SVGAGI. The CDR3 has 16 residues.

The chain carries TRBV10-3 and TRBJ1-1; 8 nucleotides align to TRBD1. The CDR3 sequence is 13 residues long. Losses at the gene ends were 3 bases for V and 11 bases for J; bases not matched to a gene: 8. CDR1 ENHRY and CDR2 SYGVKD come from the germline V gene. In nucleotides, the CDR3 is TGTGCCATCAGTGAAGGACAGGGTTCGATGGCTTTCTTT. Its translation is CAISEGQGSMAFF.

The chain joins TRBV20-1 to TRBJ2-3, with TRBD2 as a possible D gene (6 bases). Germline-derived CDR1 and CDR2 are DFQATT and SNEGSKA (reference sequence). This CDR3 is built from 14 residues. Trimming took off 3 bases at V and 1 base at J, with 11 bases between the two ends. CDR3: CSASLLAGTDTQYF. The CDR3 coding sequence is TGCAGTGCTAGCCTGTTAGCGGGCACAGATACGCAGTATTTT.

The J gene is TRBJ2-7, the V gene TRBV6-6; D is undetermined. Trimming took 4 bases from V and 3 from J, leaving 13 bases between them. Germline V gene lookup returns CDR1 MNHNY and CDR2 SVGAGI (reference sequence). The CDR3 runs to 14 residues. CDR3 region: CASSLDAISYEQYF. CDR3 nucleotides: TGTGCCAGCAGTTTAGACGCGATAAGCTACGAGCAGTACTTC.